This is a list of T cell receptor beta chains from one sample in a study of control samples from healthy donors and cancer patients. TCRdb keeps only in-frame clones here, not all; method: immunoSEQ multiplex PCR. The table has under 95,000 clones, approximately 88% seen once. The source material was blood. The receptor set was obtained from a man aged 45-60 years in good health. CDR3s include the opening cysteine and the closing phenylalanine or tryptophan. A D gene is named only where the DNA matches it firmly. Where a row states a size, it is once, few, many or the class of an expanded clone; other rows omit it.

size: .
D: .
J: TRBJ2-3
V: TRBV4-3
DNA: TGCGCCAGCAGCCATTCTAGCACAGATACGCAGTATTTT
CDR3: CASSHSSTDTQYF

size: .
D: .
J: TRBJ2-7
V: TRBV6-6
DNA: TGTGCCAGCACTCACCGTGGGGGAGTGACCGAGCAGTACTTC
CDR3: CASTHRGGVTEQYF

size: .
D: TRBD2
J: TRBJ2-7
V: TRBV7-2
DNA: TGTGCCAGCAGCTTAACGTCAGCGGGAGAGAGGTACGAGCAGTACTTC
CDR3: CASSLTSAGERYEQYF

size: .
D: TRBD2
J: TRBJ2-3
V: TRBV7-2
DNA: TGTGCCAGCAGCCAGCATAGTGGGACTAGCGGGAGGGCGGGAACGCAGTATTTT
CDR3: CASSQHSGTSGRAGTQYF

size: .
D: .
J: TRBJ1-2
V: TRBV2
DNA: TGTGCCAGCAGTCGCGAAGTCATGGTCGTATCTAACTATGGCTACACCTTC
CDR3: CASSREVMVVSNYGYTF

size: once
D: .
J: TRBJ1-5
V: TRBV20-1
DNA: TGCAGTGCTAGTCAGGGTCCAGGGCCGCATCAGCCCCAGCATTTT
CDR3: CSASQGPGPHQPQHF

size: .
D: .
J: TRBJ1-6
V: TRBV6-5
DNA: TGTGCCAGCAGTACGACTAGCTCGGCACCCCTCCACTTT
CDR3: CASSTTSSAPLHF

size: .
D: .
J: TRBJ2-1
V: TRBV10-3
DNA: TGTGCCATCAGTGAAAACAGAATGAATGAGCAGTTCTTC
CDR3: CAISENRMNEQFF

size: few
D: .
J: TRBJ1-1
V: TRBV2
DNA: TGTGCCAGCAGTTTACAAGAGAACACTGAAGCTTTCTTT
CDR3: CASSLQENTEAFF

size: .
D: .
J: TRBJ2-1
V: TRBV24-1
DNA: TGTGCCACCAGTGGCGGGGGCTGGAATGAGCAGTTCTTC
CDR3: CATSGGGWNEQFF

size: .
D: .
J: TRBJ2-1
V: TRBV3-1/TRBV3-2
DNA: TGTGCCAGCGGGGGGCAGGGGGGCTGGAACAATGAGCAGTTCTTC
CDR3: CASGGQGGWNNEQFF

size: .
D: TRBD1
J: TRBJ1-1
V: TRBV30
DNA: TGTGCCTGCAAAACGTTTTACCGGGACAGGAACCCTTTCTTT
CDR3: CACKTFYRDRNPFF

size: .
D: .
J: TRBJ1-2
V: TRBV27
DNA: TGTGCCAGCATGGGAGGGCCCCATGGCTACACCTTC
CDR3: CASMGGPHGYTF

size: .
D: .
J: TRBJ2-3
V: TRBV2
DNA: TGTGCCAGCAGCAAGACAGCAAGCACAGATACGCAGTATTTT
CDR3: CASSKTASTDTQYF

size: .
D: .
J: TRBJ2-3
V: TRBV18
DNA: TGTGCCAGCGCGGTCACCCTGAGCACAGATACGCAGTATTTT
CDR3: CASAVTLSTDTQYF

size: .
D: TRBD1
J: TRBJ1-6
V: TRBV4-3
DNA: TGCGCCAGCAGCCAGAACCCCCAGGGGGATAATTCACCCCTCCACTTT
CDR3: CASSQNPQGDNSPLHF

size: .
D: TRBD2
J: TRBJ2-5
V: TRBV5-1
DNA: TGCGCCAGCAGCTTGGCCAGGAGACTAGCGGGAGTCGACCAAGAGACCCAGTACTTC
CDR3: CASSLARRLAGVDQETQYF

size: .
D: .
J: TRBJ2-7
V: TRBV11-2
DNA: TGTGCCAGCAGCTTAAGTCAGGGGATCGGAGAGCAGTACTTC
CDR3: CASSLSQGIGEQYF

size: .
D: TRBD1
J: TRBJ1-4
V: TRBV7-9
DNA: TGTGCCAGCAGCCCTCTTCCGGGACAGGGGGTAGCGGTTGAAAAACTGTTTTTT
CDR3: CASSPLPGQGVAVEKLFF

size: .
D: .
J: TRBJ1-4
V: TRBV19
DNA: TGTGCCAGTAGCCCTCCCCCAGGGAATGAAAAACTGTTTTTT
CDR3: CASSPPPGNEKLFF

size: .
D: .
J: TRBJ1-6
V: TRBV14
DNA: TGTGCCAGCAGCCAAGATCTGGGGGCGAAGTCACCCCTCCACTTT
CDR3: CASSQDLGAKSPLHF

size: .
D: .
J: TRBJ2-3
V: TRBV27
DNA: TGTGCCAGCAGAAGGGATACGCAGTATTTT
CDR3: CASRRDTQYF

size: .
D: .
J: TRBJ2-7
V: TRBV6-1
DNA: TGTGCCAGCAGTGACCGTACCTACGAGCAGTACTTC
CDR3: CASSDRTYEQYF

size: .
D: TRBD2
J: TRBJ2-1
V: TRBV5-1
DNA: TGCGCCAGCAGCTTGAGCGGGGTTTACAATGAGCAGTTCTTC
CDR3: CASSLSGVYNEQFF

size: .
D: .
J: TRBJ2-1
V: TRBV5-3
DNA: TGTGCCAGAAGCTTGAGGGGGAGATTTGAGCAGTTCTTC
CDR3: CARSLRGRFEQFF

size: .
D: .
J: TRBJ1-2
V: TRBV4-1
DNA: TGCGCCAGCAGCCAAGAAAAGACATCCGTCTATGGCTACACCTTC
CDR3: CASSQEKTSVYGYTF

size: few
D: .
J: TRBJ2-7
V: TRBV9
DNA: TGTGCCAGCAGCGTAGGGGTGACCGACGAGCAGTACTTC
CDR3: CASSVGVTDEQYF

size: .
D: TRBD1
J: TRBJ2-3
V: TRBV14
DNA: TGTGCCAGCAGACCTTATTTAGGACAGGGAAGTCCTGATACGCAGTATTTT
CDR3: CASRPYLGQGSPDTQYF